This TCR beta chain was sequenced in a study of T-cell memory formation after mild COVID-19. The CDR3 is 14 residues long. Germline trimming cut 4 bases from V and 6 bases from J; bases unmatched to any gene: 7. Germline CDR1 reads SGHTA; CDR2 reads FQGNSA. One entry per CDR3 protein, called by TCRdb with MiXCR from the 5' RACE reads. This table holds roughly 190,000 distinct CDR3 sequences, about 18% found once. Sequences were obtained from PBMCs or a T cell subset sorted from them (not recorded which). The source is an adult woman who had mild COVID-19 (a few samples of this study predate the infection). Cell type and time point are not known. This sequence joins TRBV7-2 and TRBJ1-2; the match to TRBD1 covers 8 bases. The CDR3 nucleotides read TGTGCCAGCAGCTCCCCCAGGGGGCCCAATGGCTACACCTTC. As protein: CASSSPRGPNGYTF.